This note documents a single TCR beta chain sequence. The specificity of this receptor is unknown. No much larger clonotype is one base removed from it; base qualities were not supplied. The entry originates in a study of the immune and genomic landscape of osteosarcoma (dated by TCRdb to the early 2020s). General notes on the study: The overall cohort included 45 to 50 pediatric and adult patients with high-grade osteosarcoma, and the median age at diagnosis was about 27 years (range about 5-90). In the overall cohort, approximately 59% of patients were male, and localized disease at diagnosis was presented by roughly 80% of patients. The study profiled osteosarcoma specimens with whole genome, RNA and T-cell receptor sequencing plus immunohistochemistry and reverse phase protein arrays to define immunogenic potential. Two samples from the same tumor site were contributed by each of three patients. To characterize the osteosarcoma immunogenomic landscape, TCR sequencing results were integrated with transcriptome, protein array and immunostaining data. The goal of the study was to explain why immune checkpoint inhibitors show limited clinical activity in osteosarcoma. Poor-risk disease was overrepresented in the cohort, as 73% of patients had an unfavorable pathologic response to standard therapy and 67% had died.

Specimens were post-treatment primary, local recurrence and metastasis tumors from poor-prognosis patients. Trimming costs V 0 bases and J 5 bases, and their ends lie 14 bases apart. The CDR3 runs 16 residues from the cysteine to the phenylalanine. Only the CDR3 part of the read is kept: 48 bases, read in frame from the first base. Based on the germline V gene, the CDR1 and CDR2 sequences are SGDLS and YYNGEE. The ImmunoSEQ Assay (Adaptive Biotechnologies) was used to immunosequence the CDR3 regions of the TCR beta chain. In the original analysis: The ImmunoSEQ Analyzer platform was used to export TCRB rearrangements, read counts, read proportions and gene usage. Using productive rearrangements, T-cell clonality was calculated as 1 minus Pielou's evenness. Clonal space homeostasis binned clonotypes as rare, small, medium, large or hyperexpanded (0.01 to 1 of the repertoire). TCR productive clonality was compared across immune clusters C1, C2 and C3 using the Wilcoxon rank sum test. Held by TCRdb, this immuneACCESS table contains in-frame sequences only and omits some clones. Under half of the omission traces to an unresolved V gene where checked; the cause of the rest is unknown. The V and J calls and clone size come from that table; D and trimming were worked out from the DNA. Present in this sample are over 130 clones, around 90% of which were seen just once. The ten largest clonotypes hold 10% to 15% of the sample.

Broad study findings and their caveats: The clonality benchmarks were taken from external normal skin and healthy peripheral blood data instead of from matched normal tissue. Alongside the frozen tumor specimens, matched blood was collected from only two patients. Although TCR productive clonality was higher in the immune-hot C3 cluster than in the cold C1 cluster, TCR productive clonality was still low overall. About five cases had a single hyperexpanded clone dominating the repertoire, and all had fewer than 100 T-cell clonotypes. Overall, productive TCR clonality was low, with a mean of 0.09 and a maximum of 0.3, which suggests limited clonal expansion of T cells. No statistical method determined sample size because osteosarcoma is rare and all possible samples were collected.

The chain was built from TRBV9 and TRBJ2-2, with a tentative D gene TRBD2 over 7 matching bases. Sequenced material: primary tumor tissue from the skull. The sample's cell subset or site label, decoded: resected primary osteosarcoma tumor. This TCR was sampled from a woman in her seventies with osteosarcoma. The age is the age at diagnosis. CDR3 protein: CASSVARGARTGELFF. The DNA sequence is given as TGTGCCAGCAGCGTAGCTCGGGGGGCGAGGACCGGGGAGCTGTTTTTT.